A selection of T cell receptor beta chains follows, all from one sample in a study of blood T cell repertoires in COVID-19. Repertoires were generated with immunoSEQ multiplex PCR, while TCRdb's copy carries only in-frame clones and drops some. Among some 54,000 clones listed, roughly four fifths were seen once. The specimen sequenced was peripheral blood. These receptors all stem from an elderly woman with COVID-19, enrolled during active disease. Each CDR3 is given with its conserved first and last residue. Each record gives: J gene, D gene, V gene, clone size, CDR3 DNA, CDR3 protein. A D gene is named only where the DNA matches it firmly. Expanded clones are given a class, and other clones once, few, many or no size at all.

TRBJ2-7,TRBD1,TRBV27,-,TGTGCCAGCAGCCAGGACAGGGGCACCTACGAGCAGTACTTC,CASSQDRGTYEQYF
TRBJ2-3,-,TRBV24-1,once,TGTGCCACCAGTGGTGCGGGGTTCACAGATACGCAGTATTTT,CATSGAGFTDTQYF
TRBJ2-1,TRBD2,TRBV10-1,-,TGCGCCAGCGGGGCGACTAGCGGGAGCTTCAATGAGCAGTTCTTC,CASGATSGSFNEQFF
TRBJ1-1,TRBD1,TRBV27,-,TGTGCCAGCGCCAACCCGGGACAGGGGAACACTGAAGCTTTCTTT,CASANPGQGNTEAFF
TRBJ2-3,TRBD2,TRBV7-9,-,TGTGCCAGCAGCCTATTAGCGGGAGGGCAAATTCGCACAGATACGCAGTATTTT,CASSLLAGGQIRTDTQYF
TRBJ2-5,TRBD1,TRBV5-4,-,TGTGCCAGCAGCTTGGTACAGGGGGCCCTCCAAGAGACCCAGTACTTC,CASSLVQGALQETQYF
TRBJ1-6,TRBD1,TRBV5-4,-,TGTGCCAGCAGCTTTCAGGGGGGTACTTCACCCCTCCACTTT,CASSFQGGTSPLHF
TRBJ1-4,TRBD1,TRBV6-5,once,TGTGCCAGCAGAAGGACAGGGAATGAAAAACTGTTTTTT,CASRRTGNEKLFF
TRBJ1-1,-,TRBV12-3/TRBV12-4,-,TGTGCCAGCAGTTTATCGGACACTGAAGCTTTCTTT,CASSLSDTEAFF
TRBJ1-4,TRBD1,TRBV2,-,TGTGCCAGCAGCATCGGGACAGCCGGAAAACTGTTTTTT,CASSIGTAGKLFF
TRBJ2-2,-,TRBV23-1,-,TGCGCCAGCAGTCAGTCGGGGTCGAACACCGGGGAGCTGTTTTTT,CASSQSGSNTGELFF
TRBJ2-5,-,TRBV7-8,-,TGTGCCAGCAGCTTAACCCGACTCACAGAGACCCAGTACTTC,CASSLTRLTETQYF
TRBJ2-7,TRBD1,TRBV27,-,TGTGCCAGCAAGTGGACAGGGGGCTACGAGCAGTACTTC,CASKWTGGYEQYF
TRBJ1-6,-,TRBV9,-,TGTGCCAGCAGCGTAGGGGACAATTACTATAATTCACCCCTCCACTTT,CASSVGDNYYNSPLHF
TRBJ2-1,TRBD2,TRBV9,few,TGTGCCAGCAGCGCCCGCGCGGGAGAATACAATGAGCAGTTCTTC,CASSARAGEYNEQFF
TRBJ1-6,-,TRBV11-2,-,TGTGCCAGCAGCCCGTCGACAGCCCTTAAGAGCTCCTATAATTCACCCCTCCACTTT,CASSPSTALKSSYNSPLHF
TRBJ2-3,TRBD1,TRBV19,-,TGTGCCTCCAAGGCTCAGGGGGCTTCAGATACGCAGTATTTT,CASKAQGASDTQYF
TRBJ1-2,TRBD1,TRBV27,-,TGTGCCAGCAGTTCGACAGGGAGAGACTATGGCTACACCTTC,CASSSTGRDYGYTF
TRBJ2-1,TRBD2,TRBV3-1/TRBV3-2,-,TGTGCCAGCAGCCGACTAGCGGACAGTGGTGAGCAGTTCTTC,CASSRLADSGEQFF
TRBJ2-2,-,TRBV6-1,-,TGTGCCAGCAGTGAACAGGGTGGGGTAGGGGAGCTGTTTTTT,CASSEQGGVGELFF
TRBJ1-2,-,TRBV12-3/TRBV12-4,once,TGTGCCATCGGACGGGGATATGGCTACACCTTC,CAIGRGYGYTF